Following are 20 T cell receptor beta chains from one sample sequenced in a study of early T cells in non-severe SARS-CoV-2 infection. TCRdb processed the 5' RACE reads anew with MiXCR; each CDR3 protein has one entry. Of more than 25,000 distinct CDR3 sequences in the sample, 5% to 6% were seen once. Sample: whole blood. These receptors were obtained from an adult who was a healthcare worker with PCR-confirmed SARS-CoV-2 infection or an uninfected control (not recorded which).

Comment on this clonotype: Germline and junction disagree at one end, which may indicate a read error. The rearrangement uses TRBV2 and TRBJ2-7; 9 positions match TRBD1. The CDR3 is 11 residues long. Germline V CDR1 and CDR2: SNHLY, FYNNEI. The CDR3 sequence is CASSPTGGGDF. Written as DNA, the CDR3 is TGTGCCAGCAGTCCAACAGGGGGCGGAGACTTC.

The chain couples TRBV9 to TRBJ1-1; 7 positions match TRBD1. CDR3 length equals 15 residues. Losses at the gene ends were 4 bases for V and 4 bases for J; bases not matched to a gene: 10. Germline values: CDR1 SGDLS, CDR2 YYNGEE. CDR3 protein: CASSPLVSGGTEAFF. CDR3 sequence (DNA): TGTGCCAGCAGCCCCCTCGTGTCAGGGGGCACTGAAGCTTTCTTT.

This chain links TRBV30 with TRBJ2-7; 7 bases line up with TRBD2. This CDR3 comprises 11 residues. In germline, CDR1 is GTSNPN, CDR2 SVGIG (reference sequence). The trim removed 2 bases at V and 6 bases at J, leaving 1 base unmatched. CDR3 DNA sequence: TGTGCCTGGAGTTGGGGGGGCGAGCAGTACTTC. Translated: CAWSWGGEQYF.

There are a few counts of this clonotype. CDR3 region: CASRSGQGHNQPQHF. CDR3 nucleotides: TGTGCCAGCCGATCGGGACAGGGTCACAATCAGCCCCAGCATTTT. The V gene is TRBV6-2 or TRBV6-3, the J gene TRBJ1-5, with 9 bases identical to TRBD1. This CDR3 has 15 amino acids. CDR1 is MNHEY, CDR2 SVGEGT, per germline. J was trimmed by 3 bases and V by 8 bases; bases with no gene match: 8.

This clonotype was observed at least ten times. The genes are TRBV15 and TRBJ2-1; no reliable D call. V lost 4 bases to trimming and J lost 9 bases, with 19 bases between them. The CDR3 is made up of 15 amino acids. The germline gives CDR1 LNHNV, CDR2 YYDKDF (reference sequence). This CDR3 reads CATSIPDWYNSEQFF. DNA for the CDR3: TGTGCCACCAGCATCCCCGACTGGTACAATAGTGAGCAGTTCTTC.

This clonotype was observed at least ten times. The chain has TRBV27 and TRBJ2-3; 7 bases are a match to TRBD1. There are 13 residues in the CDR3. The V gene's germline CDR1 is MNHEY and CDR2 SMNVEV (reference sequence). The V segment lost 5 bases and the J segment 5 bases; nucleotides outside the gene matches: 4. The CDR3 bases are TGTGCCAGCAGTGTCACAGGGGTAGATACGCAGTATTTT. This gives the protein CASSVTGVDTQYF.

With regard to this clonotype: Possible read error: a much larger clone is one base away. V usage is TRBV6-1 and J usage is TRBJ2-7; D is ambiguous. The V gene's germline CDR1 is MNHNS and CDR2 SASEGT. The CDR3 loop spans 14 amino acids. The CDR3 DNA follows: TGTGCCAACAGTGAAGGCGGTCCACTGGAGGAGCAGTACTTC. This gives the protein CANSEGGPLEEQYF.

This clonotype was found many times. The chain has TRBV12-3 or TRBV12-4 and TRBJ2-7; D tentatively fits TRBD1 or TRBD2 (5 bases each). This CDR3 has 14 amino acids. Trimming removed 6 bases from V and 4 bases from J, with 16 bases in between. The CDR3 reads CASSIGRGPYEQYF. For the CDR3, the DNA is TGTGCCAGCAGCATCGGTAGGGGACCTTACGAGCAGTACTTC.

This clonotype appeared many times. This chain connects TRBV20-1 to TRBJ2-7; D tentatively fits TRBD1 or TRBD2 (5 bases each). Per the germline V gene, CDR1 is DFQATT and CDR2 is SNEGSKA (reference sequence). The CDR3 totals 13 residues. CDR3: CSREAELSYEQYF. CDR3 bases: TGCAGCAGGGAAGCGGAACTTTCCTACGAGCAGTACTTC.

This clonotype came up many times. This chain connects TRBV29-1 to TRBJ1-2; D call uncertain. Germline lookup yields CDR1 SQVTM and CDR2 ANQGSEA. The CDR3 covers 13 residues. V was trimmed by 6 bases and J by 3 bases, leaving 14 bases between them. This chain's CDR3 is CSVRKRQDYGYTF. Here the CDR3 DNA reads TGCAGCGTAAGAAAACGGCAAGACTATGGCTACACCTTC.

This clonotype was seen at least ten times. The V call is TRBV20-1, the J call TRBJ2-5, with 7 bases that match TRBD1. V lost 3 bases, J lost 0 bases, and 4 bases stayed unmatched. Germline V lookup: CDR1 DFQATT, CDR2 SNEGSKA (reference sequence). CDR3 length equals 14 residues. CDR3 sequence: CSASGRGHQETQYF. The CDR3 coding sequence is TGCAGTGCTAGCGGTAGGGGGCACCAAGAGACCCAGTACTTC.

This clonotype was detected only once. A junction end diverges from the germline sequence, so it may reflect a read error. The chain carries TRBV9 and TRBJ2-7; perhaps TRBD1 as D (5 bases). Per the germline V gene, CDR1 is SGDLS and CDR2 is YYNGEE. CDR3 length equals 17 residues. CDR3 bases: TGTGCCAGCAGCGTAGGGGCCAGGGCATTTAGTACCTACGAGCGGTACTTC. This codes for CASSVGARAFSTYERYF.

This clonotype occurred many times. The V gene is TRBV7-2, the J gene TRBJ2-7; possibly TRBD2 for D (6 bases). V lost 1 base and J lost 1, with 8 bases in between. The CDR3 has 14 amino acids. Per germline, CDR1 SGHTA and CDR2 FQGNSA. The CDR3 sequence: CASSLGSGSYEQYF. The CDR3, as DNA: TGTGCCAGCAGCTTAGGTAGCGGTTCCTACGAGCAGTACTTC.

The V gene is TRBV7-3, the J gene TRBJ2-5; 7 positions match TRBD2. This CDR3 comprises 15 residues. The V segment lost 5 bases and the J segment 2 bases; nucleotides outside the gene matches: 8. Germline assignment: CDR1 SGHTA and CDR2 FQGTGA. The CDR3 sequence is CASSKSGTLQETQYF. The CDR3 bases are TGTGCCAGCAGCAAGAGCGGGACTCTACAAGAGACCCAGTACTTC.

This clonotype was seen repeatedly, ten times or more. The rearrangement uses TRBV27 and TRBJ1-1; tentative D call: TRBD1 (6 bases). V was shortened by 2 bases and J by 4 bases, with 14 bases between the two germline ends. From germline, CDR1 is MNHEY and CDR2 SMNVEV (reference sequence). This CDR3 contains 15 residues. CDR3 region: CASSLLGGRGTEAFF. The CDR3 DNA sequence: TGTGCCAGCAGTTTACTGGGGGGCCGGGGCACTGAAGCTTTCTTT.

This clonotype was counted a few times. This chain joins TRBV29-1 and TRBJ2-5, with 10 nucleotides matching TRBD2. Per the germline V gene, CDR1 is SQVTM and CDR2 is ANQGSEA. J lost 0 bases, V lost 0 bases, and 1 base had no gene match. This CDR3 is built from 15 residues. For the CDR3, the DNA is TGCAGCGTTGAAGAGGGACTAGCGTACCAAGAGACCCAGTACTTC. Translating it yields CSVEEGLAYQETQYF.

This clonotype occurred many times. V and J are TRBV19 and TRBJ1-1; D might be TRBD1 (5 bases). Germline V gives CDR1 LNHDA, CDR2 SQIVND (reference sequence). V lost 7 bases and J 5 bases, leaving 20 bases between the germline ends. The CDR3 loop spans 15 amino acids. The CDR3 DNA reads TGTGCCAGTAACCACCCGCACCAGGGATCGACTGAAGCTTTCTTT. This gives the protein CASNHPHQGSTEAFF.

This clonotype appeared a few times. This chain connects TRBV5-6 to TRBJ2-4; maybe TRBD1 (6 bases). Trimming took off 3 bases at V and 6 bases at J, with 13 bases between the two ends. CDR1 SGHDT and CDR2 YYEEEE come from the germline V gene. The CDR3 is made up of 14 amino acids. CDR3 amino acids: CASSWDNRRNIQYF. As DNA, the CDR3 is TGTGCCAGCAGCTGGGACAATCGAAGAAACATTCAGTACTTC.

This clonotype showed up many times. CDR3 bases: TGTGCCAGCAGCTTAAGGAGACAGACGAACACTGAAGCTTTCTTT. Protein product: CASSLRRQTNTEAFF. V usage is TRBV7-9 and J usage is TRBJ1-1; maybe TRBD1 (5 bases). CDR3 size: 15 residues. Trimming removed 2 bases at V and 1 base at J, with 11 bases between. Germline CDR1 reads SEHNR; CDR2 reads FQNEAQ (reference sequence).

This clonotype was observed at least ten times. J is TRBJ1-2 and V is TRBV18; D may be TRBD1 (5 bases). This CDR3 spans 15 amino acids. V lost 6 bases, J lost 10 bases, and 24 bases lay in between. The germline V gene encodes CDR1 KGHSH and CDR2 LQKENI. In nucleotides, the CDR3 is TGTGCCAGCTCTCCCGCCCGACAGAAAACATCGGTCTACACCTTC. Translating it yields CASSPARQKTSVYTF.